This TCR beta chain came from a study of blood T cells in healthy people across ages. This clonotype was seen a few times. A second PCR of 7 to 11 cycles used a sample-barcoded 5' primer and a J-beta primer mix. TCRdb reprocessed the 5' RACE reads via MiXCR and lists one record per CDR3 protein. Among approximately 600,000 distinct CDR3 sequences listed, 58% were seen once. The CDR3 loop spans 16 amino acids. V was clipped by 4 bases and J by 2 bases, with 16 bases between them. Germline CDR1 is SGHRS and CDR2 is YFSETQ. The chain carries TRBV5-1 and TRBJ2-1; D might be TRBD1 or TRBD2, each matching 6 bases. The sequencing input was blood. The clonotype comes from a man in his 60s in good health. For the CDR3, the DNA is TGCGCCAGCAGCAGGGGGGCTCGGGACCCCTACAATGAGCAGTTCTTC. It yields the protein CASSRGARDPYNEQFF.